One and the same sample provided the 32 T cell receptor beta chains below, sequenced in a study of T-cell memory formation after mild COVID-19. TCRdb reprocessed the 5' RACE reads via MiXCR and lists one record per CDR3 protein. The data contain 470,000 or so distinct CDR3 sequences, about 23% of them singletons. Specimen: PBMCs or a T cell subset sorted from them (not recorded which). These TCRs come from an adult woman who had mild COVID-19 (a few samples of this study predate the infection). Cell type and time point are not known.

The chain recombines TRBV20-1 with TRBJ2-3; 9 bases agree with TRBD1. Germline CDR1 and CDR2: DFQATT and SNEGSKA (reference sequence). The CDR3 covers 14 residues. The V and J ends lost 6 bases and 5 bases, in that order; junction bases with no gene match: 9. In DNA form, the CDR3 reads TGCAGTGCGGGCCCGGGACAGGGTTTAGATACGCAGTATTTT. Its protein is CSAGPGQGLDTQYF.

This sequence joins TRBV2 and TRBJ2-4; 7 nucleotides line up with TRBD1. The CDR3 has 15 amino acids. Germline values: CDR1 SNHLY, CDR2 FYNNEI. V trimming: 6 bases; J trimming: 0 bases; junction bases outside the gene matches: 5. CDR3 sequence reads: CASRGTALAKNIQYF. CDR3 nucleotides: TGTGCCAGCAGGGGGACAGCCCTAGCCAAAAACATTCAGTACTTC.

This clonotype was found many times. The V gene is TRBV11-2, the J gene TRBJ2-1; 10 nucleotides line up with TRBD2. Germline V gene data show CDR1 as SGHAT and CDR2 as FQNNGV. Trimming cost V 1 base and J 3 bases; bases outside gene matches: 6. The CDR3 has 17 amino acids. Written as DNA, the CDR3 is TGTGCCAGCAGCTTAGCCCTAGCGGGAGTTGGCTACAATGAGCAGTTCTTC. Its translation: CASSLALAGVGYNEQFF.

The V gene is TRBV20-1, the J gene TRBJ1-3; TRBD1 might be the D (5 bases). Germline V gene lookup returns CDR1 DFQATT and CDR2 SNEGSKA (reference sequence). The CDR3 has 15 residues. Deletions cut 5 bases from V and 4 bases from J, with 18 bases between. CDR3 in amino acids: CSASNPGSGGNTIYF. The CDR3, as DNA: TGCAGTGCTTCTAACCCAGGGTCAGGAGGAAACACCATATATTTT.

The chain combines TRBV4-3 with TRBJ2-1; 7 positions agree with TRBD2. The CDR3 consists of 14 residues. The V segment lost 3 bases and the J segment 5 bases; nucleotides outside the gene matches: 4. Germline V lookup: CDR1 LGHNA, CDR2 YSLEER. CDR3 protein: CASSHGGGNNEQFF. The CDR3 DNA reads as TGCGCCAGCAGCCATGGCGGGGGAAACAATGAGCAGTTCTTC.

The V call is TRBV5-5, the J call TRBJ2-3; D unresolved. Germline assignment: CDR1 SGHKS and CDR2 YYEKEE (reference sequence). The length of the CDR3 is 15 residues. The ends were cut back, 0 bases at V and 0 bases at J, with 8 bases in the middle. The CDR3 coding sequence is TGTGCCAGCAGCTTGGCCACTGTCAGCACAGATACGCAGTATTTT. Amino acid sequence: CASSLATVSTDTQYF.

Only a few counts were recorded for this clonotype. The chain joins TRBV5-1 to TRBJ2-5; TRBD1 matches 7 bases. V shed 4 bases and J 5 bases; nucleotides not matched to a gene: 8. The V gene's germline CDR1 is SGHRS and CDR2 YFSETQ. The CDR3 has 14 amino acids. CDR3 protein: CASSVTGAEETQYF. The CDR3 region has the DNA TGCGCCAGCAGCGTAACAGGGGCGGAGGAGACCCAGTACTTC. Filled out from reference TRBV5-1 and TRBJ2-5, the complete variable domain reads KAGVTQTPRYLIKTRGQQVTLSCSPISGHRSVSWYQQTPGQGLQFLFEYFSETQRNKGNFPGRFSGRQFSNSRSEMNVSTLELGDSALYLCASSVTGAEETQYFGPGTRLLVL.

Only a few counts were recorded for this clonotype. The chain combines TRBV12-3 or TRBV12-4 with TRBJ2-1, with a possible D match to TRBD1 (6 bases). The V end lost 5 bases, the J end lost 8 bases, and 19 bases lay between the germline ends. The CDR3 runs to 15 residues. The CDR3 coding sequence is TGTGCCAGCAGTCGTGGGCCTCCCAGGGGCGATGAGCAGTTCTTC. Amino acid sequence: CASSRGPPRGDEQFF.

The CDR3 region is CASSLATGGQYEQYF. The CDR3 DNA is TGTGCCAGCAGCTTAGCTACAGGGGGTCAGTACGAGCAGTACTTC. The chain links TRBV7-8 to TRBJ2-7; 8 bases agree with TRBD1. Germline loops: CDR1 SGHVS, CDR2 FQNEAQ. CDR3 length: 15 residues. Losses at the gene ends were 0 bases for V and 4 bases for J; bases not matched to a gene: 5. Together with reference TRBV7-8 and TRBJ2-7, the CDR3 gives the full variable domain: GAGVSQSPRYKVAKRGQDVALRCDPISGHVSLFWYQQALGQGPEFLTYFQNEAQLDKSGLPSDRFFAERPEGSVSTLKIQRTQQEDSAVYLCASSLATGGQYEQYFGPGTRLTVT.

This clonotype has just a few counts. This rearrangement joins TRBV5-1 to TRBJ2-5; 9 nucleotides agree with TRBD2. Germline CDR1 reads SGHRS; CDR2 reads YFSETQ. V shed 4 bases, J shed 1 base, and the junction held 11 bases outside the gene matches. The CDR3 is 17 amino acids. The CDR3 bases are TGCGCCAGCAGCGGGGGGACTAGCTCTGCGGTCCAAGAGACCCAGTACTTC. Its protein product is CASSGGTSSAVQETQYF.

V gene TRBV6-2 or TRBV6-3 combines with J gene TRBJ2-1; 14 bases fit TRBD2. Per the germline V gene, CDR1 is MNHEY and CDR2 is SVGEGT. Trimming took 6 bases from V and 9 from J; bases not matched to a gene: 22. The CDR3 runs 20 residues. The CDR3 bases are TGTGCCAGCAGCACCCTTTCCCTCGGGACTAGCGGGAGAAGGTATGGTGAGCAGTTCTTC. Translation gives CASSTLSLGTSGRRYGEQFF.

The rearrangement links TRBV19 to TRBJ2-1, with TRBD2 matching 11 bases. The V gene end was trimmed by 3 bases and the J gene end by 9 bases; junction bases not matched to a gene: 16. The CDR3 sequence is 18 residues long. CDR1 LNHDA and CDR2 SQIVND come from the germline V gene (reference sequence). In DNA form, the CDR3 reads TGTGCCAGTAGTATGCTAGCCTCCGGGACTAGCGGTGGGGGTGAGCAGTTCTTC. It is translated as CASSMLASGTSGGGEQFF.

This clonotype was seen a handful of times. V is TRBV20-1 and J is TRBJ2-3, with 10 bases aligning to TRBD1. V lost 6 bases, J lost 8 bases, and 11 bases stayed unmatched. The CDR3 length is 14 residues. Germline CDR1 and CDR2: DFQATT and SNEGSKA (reference sequence). The CDR3 loop is CSAGQGTGESTQYF. The CDR3 coding sequence is TGCAGTGCCGGGCAAGGGACAGGGGAGAGTACGCAGTATTTT.

At least ten counts were recorded for this clonotype. In DNA form, the CDR3 reads TGTGCCACCGGCAAGACTAGCGGGAGGTCAGATACGCAGTATTTT. The encoded protein is CATGKTSGRSDTQYF. V and J are TRBV24-1 and TRBJ2-3; TRBD2 matches 13 bases. The CDR3 is 15 residues long. Germline CDR1 reads KGHDR; CDR2 reads SFDVKD. J was trimmed by 4 bases and V by 9 bases; bases with no gene match: 6.

The gene calls are TRBV7-6 and TRBJ1-1; D may be TRBD1 (5 bases). Germline V gene lookup returns CDR1 SGHVS and CDR2 FNYEAQ. The CDR3 contains 16 residues. Trimming removed 1 base at V and 1 base at J, with 13 bases between. The CDR3 DNA reads as TGTGCCAGCAGCTTAGAACGGCCAGGGACGAACACTGAAGCTTTCTTT. Amino acids: CASSLERPGTNTEAFF.

This chain uses TRBV19 with TRBJ2-7, with a weak D call TRBD2 (6 bases). V gave up 5 bases and J gave up 2 bases, with 19 bases separating them. Germline assignment: CDR1 LNHDA and CDR2 SQIVND (reference sequence). This CDR3 is built from 16 residues. CDR3 sequence: CASSPRSSDRPYEQYF. DNA of the CDR3: TGTGCCAGTAGTCCTCGCTCTAGCGATCGACCCTACGAGCAGTACTTC. The full variable domain, with the rest looked up from reference TRBV19 and TRBJ2-7, is DGGITQSPKYLFRKEGQNVTLSCEQNLNHDAMYWYRQDPGQGLRLIYYSQIVNDFQKGDIAEGYSVSREKKESFPLTVTSAQKNPTAFYLCASSPRSSDRPYEQYFGPGTRLTVT.

This clonotype was detected once. Here the CDR3 reads CASSTRGEGQTQYF. Written as DNA, the CDR3 is TGTGCCAGCAGTACAAGGGGTGAGGGACAGACCCAGTACTTC. The gene calls are TRBV12-3 or TRBV12-4 and TRBJ2-5; D assignment may be TRBD1 or TRBD2 (5 bases each). CDR3 length: 14 residues. The V end was cut by 5 bases, the J end by 6 bases, with 16 bases between.

The chain joins TRBV27 to TRBJ1-2; D not certain. V was trimmed by 2 bases and J by 0 bases, leaving 4 bases between them. The CDR3 is made up of 13 amino acids. Germline V gives CDR1 MNHEY, CDR2 SMNVEV (reference sequence). The CDR3 is CASSLTANYGYTF. The CDR3 nucleotides are TGTGCCAGCAGTTTAACAGCTAACTATGGCTACACCTTC.

This clonotype was seen only a few times. In DNA, the CDR3 is TGCGCCAGCAGCCAAGATCTTGCGGCGGGAGGGCCTCACGAGCAGTACTTC. This translates into CASSQDLAAGGPHEQYF. V and J are TRBV4-3 and TRBJ2-7, with 9 bases fitting TRBD2. The junction had 11 bases not matched to a gene; V was cut back by 0 bases and J by 5 bases. Germline V CDR1 and CDR2: LGHNA, YSLEER. The CDR3 runs 17 residues.

This clonotype appeared a few times. The CDR3 DNA follows: TGTGCCAGCTCACCCCAGAAGGGCGGAGAGACCCAGTACTTC. This encodes CASSPQKGGETQYF. The chain combines TRBV18 with TRBJ2-5; no firm D call. The length of the CDR3 is 14 residues. V lost 3 bases and J 4 bases, leaving 12 bases between the germline ends. Per the germline V gene, CDR1 is KGHSH and CDR2 is LQKENI. The whole variable domain, filled in from reference TRBV18 and TRBJ2-5, reads NAGVMQNPRHLVRRRGQEARLRCSPMKGHSHVYWYRQLPEEGLKFMVYLQKENIIDESGMPKERFSAEFPKEGPSILRIQQVVRGDSAAYFCASSPQKGGETQYFGPGTRLLVL.

The V gene is TRBV5-1, the J gene TRBJ1-2; a possible D gene is TRBD1 (6 bases). V was clipped by 7 bases and J by 8 bases, with 21 bases between them. CDR1 is SGHRS and CDR2 is YFSETQ in the germline V gene. The CDR3 totals 14 residues. CDR3 in amino acids: CASSSRGGGEGYTF. The DNA of the CDR3 is TGCGCCAGCTCGTCAAGAGGGGGGGGTGAAGGCTACACCTTC.

This clonotype was seen a handful of times. The chain recombines TRBV24-1 with TRBJ2-3; 9 nucleotides line up with TRBD1. V lost 4 bases to trimming and J lost 2 bases; unmatched junction nucleotides: 6. CDR3 length equals 16 residues. In germline, CDR1 is KGHDR, CDR2 SFDVKD. The CDR3 sequence is CATSEPGQGITDTQYF. Written as DNA, the CDR3 is TGTGCCACCAGTGAACCGGGACAGGGCATCACAGATACGCAGTATTTT.

The chain has TRBV6-5 and TRBJ1-1; 9 bases line up with TRBD1. Germline V gives CDR1 MNHEY, CDR2 SVGAGI. J lost 2 bases, V lost 4 bases, and 11 bases had no gene match. This CDR3 contains 17 residues. The CDR3 nucleotides read TGTGCCAGCAGTTCACGGGGGACAGGGTCTTTTAACACTGAAGCTTTCTTT. Its protein product is CASSSRGTGSFNTEAFF.

This clonotype was detected a few times. The chain carries TRBV20-1 and TRBJ1-2, with D possibly TRBD1 on 5 matching bases. This CDR3 region has 13 residues. Trimming shortened V by 6 bases and J by 7 bases, and 18 bases separated the two germline ends. Germline CDR1 DFQATT, CDR2 SNEGSKA (reference sequence). The DNA of the CDR3 is TGCAGTGCCGGGGAGGGGACCTACTCTGGCTACACCTTC. Amino acids: CSAGEGTYSGYTF.

The CDR3 here is CASSGQGIRTEAFF. Here the CDR3 DNA reads TGTGCCAGCAGCGGACAGGGAATTCGAACTGAAGCTTTCTTT. V and J are TRBV12-3 or TRBV12-4 and TRBJ1-1; the match to TRBD1 covers 8 bases. Germline trimming cut 6 bases from V and 5 bases from J; bases unmatched to any gene: 8. This CDR3 is 14 amino acids long.

The rearrangement uses TRBV12-3 or TRBV12-4 and TRBJ2-5; 15 bases line up with TRBD2. The J segment lost 5 bases and the V segment lost 5 bases, leaving 3 bases of the junction unmatched. The CDR3 runs 15 residues. For the CDR3, the DNA is TGTGCCAGCAGTGGACTAGCGGGGGGGCTGGAGACCCAGTACTTC. It codes for CASSGLAGGLETQYF.

This clonotype was observed a few times. The gene calls are TRBV15 and TRBJ2-2; D may correspond to TRBD1 or TRBD2 (5 bases each). CDR3 length equals 15 residues. Trimming left V 1 base short and J 2 bases short, with 8 bases between. The germline V gene has CDR1 LNHNV and CDR2 YYDKDF (reference sequence). CDR3: CATSRGGANTGELFF. CDR3 sequence (DNA): TGTGCCACCAGCAGAGGAGGGGCAAACACCGGGGAGCTGTTTTTT.

The rearrangement joins TRBV6-6 to TRBJ1-2; D not certain. CDR1 is MNHNY and CDR2 is SVGAGI in the germline V gene (reference sequence). The CDR3 has 16 residues. V lost 2 bases and J 6 bases, leaving 19 bases between the germline ends. CDR3 protein: CASSYKVVGRLDGYTF. The DNA of the CDR3 is TGTGCCAGCAGTTACAAGGTAGTCGGACGGTTGGATGGCTACACCTTC.

This chain joins TRBV7-9 and TRBJ2-1; D might be TRBD1 or TRBD2, each matching 5 bases. Germline V gives CDR1 SEHNR, CDR2 FQNEAQ (reference sequence). The ends were cut back, 6 bases at V and 0 bases at J, with 18 bases in the middle. The CDR3 is 17 amino acids. The CDR3 protein is CASSIPGTPSSYNEQFF. In DNA, the CDR3 is TGTGCCAGCAGTATCCCCGGGACCCCGAGCTCCTACAATGAGCAGTTCTTC.

There are a few counts of this clonotype. The chain uses TRBV7-2 and TRBJ2-3; 8 bases are a match to TRBD1. V shed 4 bases, J shed 3 bases, and the junction held 6 bases outside the gene matches. The V gene's germline CDR1 is SGHTA and CDR2 FQGNSA. The CDR3 is 15 amino acids. CDR3 bases: TGTGCCAGCAGCTACAGGGGGTTGCAAACAGATACGCAGTATTTT. It translates to CASSYRGLQTDTQYF. The variable domain in full, with the rest retrieved from reference TRBV7-2 and TRBJ2-3, is GAGVSQSPSNKVTEKGKDVELRCDPISGHTALYWYRQSLGQGLEFLIYFQGNSAPDKSGLPSDRFSAERTGGSVSTLTIQRTQQEDSAVYLCASSYRGLQTDTQYFGPGTRLTVL.

The sample holds a few counts of this clonotype. The V gene is TRBV2, the J gene TRBJ1-1; TRBD1 might be the D (5 bases). Germline CDR1 and CDR2: SNHLY and FYNNEI. This CDR3 contains 13 residues. The V gene lost 8 bases and the J gene lost 5 bases, with 15 bases spanning the gap. The CDR3 reads CASGGGSRTEAFF. DNA of the CDR3: TGTGCCAGCGGGGGGGGGAGTCGGACTGAAGCTTTCTTT.

This clonotype appeared many times. The chain couples TRBV6-2 or TRBV6-3 to TRBJ2-5; D perhaps matches TRBD1 (6 bases). CDR3 length: 13 residues. V dropped 6 bases and J dropped 5 bases, with 13 bases sitting between them. Germline CDR1 reads MNHEY; CDR2 reads SVGEGT. The CDR3 loop reads CASREQGRETQYF. In DNA form, the CDR3 reads TGTGCCAGCAGAGAACAGGGAAGGGAGACCCAGTACTTC.